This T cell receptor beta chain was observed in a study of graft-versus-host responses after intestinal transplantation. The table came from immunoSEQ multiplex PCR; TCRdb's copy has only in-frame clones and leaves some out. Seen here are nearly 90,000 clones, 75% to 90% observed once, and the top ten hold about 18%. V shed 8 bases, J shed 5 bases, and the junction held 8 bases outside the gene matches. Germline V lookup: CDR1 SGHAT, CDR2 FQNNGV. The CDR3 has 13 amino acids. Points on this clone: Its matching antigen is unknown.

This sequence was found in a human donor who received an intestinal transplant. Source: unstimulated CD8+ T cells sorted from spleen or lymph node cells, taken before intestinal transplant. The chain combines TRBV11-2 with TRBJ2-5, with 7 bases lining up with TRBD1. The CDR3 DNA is TGTGCCAGCGTACTAACAGGGGACGAGACCCAGTACTTC. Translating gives CASVLTGDETQYF. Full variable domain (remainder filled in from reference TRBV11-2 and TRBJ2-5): EAGVAQSPRYKIIEKRQSVAFWCNPISGHATLYWYQQILGQGPKLLIQFQNNGVVDDSQLPKDRFSAERLKGVDSTLKIQPAKLEDSAVYLCASVLTGDETQYFGPGTRLLVL.